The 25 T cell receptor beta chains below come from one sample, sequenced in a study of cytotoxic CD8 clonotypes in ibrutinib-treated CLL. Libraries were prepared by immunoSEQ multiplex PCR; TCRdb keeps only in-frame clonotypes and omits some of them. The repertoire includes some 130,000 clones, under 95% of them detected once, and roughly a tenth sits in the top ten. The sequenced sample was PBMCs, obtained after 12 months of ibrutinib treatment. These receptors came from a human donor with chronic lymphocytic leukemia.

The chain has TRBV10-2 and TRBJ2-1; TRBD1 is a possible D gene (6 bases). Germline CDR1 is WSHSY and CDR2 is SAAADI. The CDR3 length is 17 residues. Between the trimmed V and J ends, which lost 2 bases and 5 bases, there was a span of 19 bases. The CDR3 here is CASSELRTAGGHNEQFF. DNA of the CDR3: TGCGCCAGCAGTGAGCTAAGGACAGCCGGTGGACACAATGAGCAGTTCTTC.

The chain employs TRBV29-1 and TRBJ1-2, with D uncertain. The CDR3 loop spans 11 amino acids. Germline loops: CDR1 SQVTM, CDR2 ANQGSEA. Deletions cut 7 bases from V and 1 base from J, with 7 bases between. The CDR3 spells CSAQLNYGYTF. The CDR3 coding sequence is TGCAGCGCCCAGCTTAACTATGGCTACACCTTC. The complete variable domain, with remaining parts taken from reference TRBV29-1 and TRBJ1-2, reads SAVISQKPSRDICQRGTSLTIQCQVDSQVTMMFWYRQQPGQSLTLIATANQGSEATYESGFVIDKFPISRPNLTFSTLTVSNMSPEDSSIYLCSAQLNYGYTFGSGTRLTVV.

The CDR3 loop is CASRHLAGRQETQYF. The DNA for the CDR3 is TGTGCCAGCAGGCATCTAGCGGGGCGGCAAGAGACCCAGTACTTC. V gene TRBV7-9 combines with J gene TRBJ2-5, with TRBD2 matching over 9 bases. This CDR3 spans 15 amino acids. Trimming at V came to 6 bases and at J to 2 bases, leaving 7 bases not matched to a gene. Germline V lookup: CDR1 SEHNR, CDR2 FQNEAQ (reference sequence). Based on the CDR3 plus reference TRBV7-9 and TRBJ2-5, the full variable domain is DTGVSQNPRHKITKRGQNVTFRCDPISEHNRLYWYRQTLGQGPEFLTYFQNEAQLEKSRLLSDRFSAERPKGSFSTLEIQRTEQGDSAMYLCASRHLAGRQETQYFGPGTRLLVL.

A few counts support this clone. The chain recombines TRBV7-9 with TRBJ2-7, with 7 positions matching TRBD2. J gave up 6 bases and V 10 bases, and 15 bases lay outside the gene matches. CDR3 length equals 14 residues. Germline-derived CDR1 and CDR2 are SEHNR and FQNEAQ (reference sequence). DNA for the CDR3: TGTGCCAACTCGCGGGGTAGCGGGCCTGCCGAGCAGTACTTC. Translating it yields CANSRGSGPAEQYF.

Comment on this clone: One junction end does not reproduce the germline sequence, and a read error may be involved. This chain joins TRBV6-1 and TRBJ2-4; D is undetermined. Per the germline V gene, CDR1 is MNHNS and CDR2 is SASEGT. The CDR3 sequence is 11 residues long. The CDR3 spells CASRALGTETF. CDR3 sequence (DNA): TGTGCCAGCAGGGCCCTGGGTACGGAAACTTTC.

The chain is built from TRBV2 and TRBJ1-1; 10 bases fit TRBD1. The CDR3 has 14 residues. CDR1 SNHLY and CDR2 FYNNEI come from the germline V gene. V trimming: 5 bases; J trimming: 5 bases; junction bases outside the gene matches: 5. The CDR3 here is CASSLDRGMTEAFF. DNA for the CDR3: TGTGCCAGCAGTTTGGACAGGGGGATGACTGAAGCTTTCTTT.

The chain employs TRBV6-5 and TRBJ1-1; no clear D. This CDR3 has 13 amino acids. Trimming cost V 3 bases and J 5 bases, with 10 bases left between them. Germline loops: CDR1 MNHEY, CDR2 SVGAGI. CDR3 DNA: TGTGCCAGCAGTTATGGGGATCCGACTGAAGCTTTCTTT. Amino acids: CASSYGDPTEAFF.

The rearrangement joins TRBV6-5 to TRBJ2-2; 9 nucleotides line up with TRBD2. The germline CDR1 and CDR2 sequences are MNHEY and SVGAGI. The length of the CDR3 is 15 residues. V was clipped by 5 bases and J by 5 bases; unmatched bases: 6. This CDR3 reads CASSPGLAGTGELFF. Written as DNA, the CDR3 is TGTGCCAGCAGTCCCGGGCTAGCGGGGACCGGGGAGCTGTTTTTT.

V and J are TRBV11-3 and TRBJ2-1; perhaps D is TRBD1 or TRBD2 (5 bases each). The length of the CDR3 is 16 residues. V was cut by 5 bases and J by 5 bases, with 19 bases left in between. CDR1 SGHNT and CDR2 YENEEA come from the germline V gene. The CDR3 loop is CASSPGTTEPNNEQFF. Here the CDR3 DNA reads TGTGCCAGCAGCCCCGGGACGACCGAACCTAACAATGAGCAGTTCTTC.

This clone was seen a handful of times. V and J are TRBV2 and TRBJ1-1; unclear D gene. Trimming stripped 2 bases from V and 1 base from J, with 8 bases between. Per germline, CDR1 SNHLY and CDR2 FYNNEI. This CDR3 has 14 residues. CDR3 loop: CASSEPGTNTEAFF. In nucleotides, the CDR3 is TGTGCCAGCAGTGAACCTGGCACGAACACTGAAGCTTTCTTT.

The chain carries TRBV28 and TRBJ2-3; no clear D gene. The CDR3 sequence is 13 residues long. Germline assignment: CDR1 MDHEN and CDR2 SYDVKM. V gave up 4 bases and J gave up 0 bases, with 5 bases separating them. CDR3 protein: CASSSHSTDTQYF. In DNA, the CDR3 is TGTGCCAGCAGTTCCCATAGCACAGATACGCAGTATTTT.

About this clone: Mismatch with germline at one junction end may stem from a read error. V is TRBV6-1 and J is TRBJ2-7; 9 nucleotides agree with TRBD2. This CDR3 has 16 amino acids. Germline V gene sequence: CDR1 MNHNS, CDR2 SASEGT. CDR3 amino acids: CASSQAGTSFPYEQYF. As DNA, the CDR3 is TGTGCCAGCAGTCAAGCCGGGACTAGCTTCCCCTACGAGCAGTACTTC.

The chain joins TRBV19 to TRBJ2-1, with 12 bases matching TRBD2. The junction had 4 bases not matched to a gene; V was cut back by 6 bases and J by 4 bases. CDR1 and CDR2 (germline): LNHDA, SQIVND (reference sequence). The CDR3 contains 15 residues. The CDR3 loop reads CASSTLAGGYNEQFF. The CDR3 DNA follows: TGTGCCAGTAGCACTCTAGCGGGAGGGTACAATGAGCAGTTCTTC.

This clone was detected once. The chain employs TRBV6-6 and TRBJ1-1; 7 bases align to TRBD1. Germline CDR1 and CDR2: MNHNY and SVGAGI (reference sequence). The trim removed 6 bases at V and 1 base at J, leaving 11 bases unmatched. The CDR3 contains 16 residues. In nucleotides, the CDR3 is TGTGCCAGCAGGCCGAACAGGGGCGGGCGGAACACTGAAGCTTTCTTT. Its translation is CASRPNRGGRNTEAFF.

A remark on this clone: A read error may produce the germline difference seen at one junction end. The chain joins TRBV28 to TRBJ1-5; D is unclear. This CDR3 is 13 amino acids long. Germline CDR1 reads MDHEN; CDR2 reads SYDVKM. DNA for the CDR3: TGTGCCAGCAGAAGCGAATACCCTCAGGCCCAGCATTTT. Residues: CASRSEYPQAQHF.

CDR3 in DNA: TGTGCCAGCAGCCAAGGGGTAGCGGGACTGGGAGAGCAGTACTTC. Amino acids: CASSQGVAGLGEQYF. V and J are TRBV14 and TRBJ2-7; TRBD2 aligns across 8 bases. Germline assignment: CDR1 SGHDN and CDR2 FVKESK. Trimming at V came to 1 base and at J to 7 bases, leaving 9 bases not matched to a gene. CDR3 length: 15 amino acids.

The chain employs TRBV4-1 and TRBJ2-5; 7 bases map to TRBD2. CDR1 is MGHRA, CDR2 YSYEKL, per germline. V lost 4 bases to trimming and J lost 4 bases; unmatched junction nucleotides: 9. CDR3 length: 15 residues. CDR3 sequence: CASSLSGGGRETQYF. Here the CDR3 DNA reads TGCGCCAGCAGCCTATCGGGGGGAGGGAGAGAGACCCAGTACTTC.

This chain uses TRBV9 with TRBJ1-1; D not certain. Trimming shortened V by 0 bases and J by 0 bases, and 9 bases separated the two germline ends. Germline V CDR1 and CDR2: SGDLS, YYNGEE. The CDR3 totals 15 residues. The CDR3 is CASSVDPRMNTEAFF. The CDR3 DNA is TGTGCCAGCAGCGTAGACCCCCGGATGAACACTGAAGCTTTCTTT.

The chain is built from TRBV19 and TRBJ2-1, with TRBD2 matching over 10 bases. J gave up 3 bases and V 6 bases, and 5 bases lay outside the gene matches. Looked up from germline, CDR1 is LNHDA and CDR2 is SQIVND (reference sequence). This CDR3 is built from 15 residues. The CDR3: CASSRAGGVYNEQFF. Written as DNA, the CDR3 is TGTGCCAGTAGCCGAGCGGGGGGGGTCTACAATGAGCAGTTCTTC.

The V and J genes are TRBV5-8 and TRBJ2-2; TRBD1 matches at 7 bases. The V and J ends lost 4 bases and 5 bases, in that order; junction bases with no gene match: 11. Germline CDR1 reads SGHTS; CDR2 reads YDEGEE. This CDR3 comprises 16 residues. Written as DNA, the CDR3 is TGTGCCAGCAGCCTAAACAGGGGCTTTAGAACCGGGGAGCTGTTTTTT. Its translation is CASSLNRGFRTGELFF.

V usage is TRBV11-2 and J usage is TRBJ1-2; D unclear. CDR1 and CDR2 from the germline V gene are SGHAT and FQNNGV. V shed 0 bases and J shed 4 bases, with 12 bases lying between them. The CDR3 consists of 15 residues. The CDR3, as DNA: TGTGCCAGCAGCTTAGAAGTTACGGCTACCTATGGCTACACCTTC. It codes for CASSLEVTATYGYTF.

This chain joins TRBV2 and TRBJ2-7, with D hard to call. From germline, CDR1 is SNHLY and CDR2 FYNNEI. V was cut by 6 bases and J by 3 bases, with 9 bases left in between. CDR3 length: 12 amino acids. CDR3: CASRARNYEQYF. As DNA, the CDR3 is TGTGCCAGCAGGGCCCGGAACTACGAGCAGTACTTC.

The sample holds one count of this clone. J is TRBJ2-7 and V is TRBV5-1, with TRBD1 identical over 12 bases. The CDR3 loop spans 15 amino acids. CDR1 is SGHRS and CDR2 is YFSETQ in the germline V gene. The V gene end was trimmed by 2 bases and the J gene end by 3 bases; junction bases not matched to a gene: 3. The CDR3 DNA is TGCGCCAGCAGCTTCCGGGACAGGGGGCGCTACGAGCAGTACTTC. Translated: CASSFRDRGRYEQYF.

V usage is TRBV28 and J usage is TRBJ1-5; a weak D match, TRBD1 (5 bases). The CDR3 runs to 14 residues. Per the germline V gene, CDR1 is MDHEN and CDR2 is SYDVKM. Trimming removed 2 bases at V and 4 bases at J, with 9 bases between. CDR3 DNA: TGTGCCAGCAGTTTAGGGACGAAAAATCAGCCCCAGCATTTT. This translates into CASSLGTKNQPQHF.

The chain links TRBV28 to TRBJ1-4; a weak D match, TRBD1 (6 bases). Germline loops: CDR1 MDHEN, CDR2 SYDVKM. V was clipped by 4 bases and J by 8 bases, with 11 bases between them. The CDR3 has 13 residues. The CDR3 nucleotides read TGTGCCAGCAGTTCCCCCGGGACAGAAAAACTGTTTTTT. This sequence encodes CASSSPGTEKLFF. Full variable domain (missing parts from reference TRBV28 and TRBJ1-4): DVKVTQSSRYLVKRTGEKVFLECVQDMDHENMFWYRQDPGLGLRLIYFSYDVKMKEKGDIPEGYSVSREKKERFSLILESASTNQTSMYLCASSSPGTEKLFFGSGTQLSVL.